A single sample is the source of the 28 T cell receptor beta chains below, sequenced in a study of cytomegalovirus exposure and HLA in healthy donors (dated by TCRdb to 2016 to 2017). The method behind the library was the immunoSEQ multiplex PCR assay. For the multiplex PCR, a mixture combining 60 forward primers for TCR Vbeta segments and 13 reverse primers for TCR Jbeta segments was used. Held by TCRdb, this immuneACCESS table contains in-frame sequences only and omits some clones. Under half of the omission traces to an unresolved V gene where checked; the cause of the rest is unknown. Present in this sample are more than 95,000 clones, over 75% of which were seen just once. Of the sample, about 8.6% falls within the top ten clones. Material: PBMCs. These receptors were obtained from a woman in her thirties or forties in good health and CMV-seropositive.

V gene TRBV6-5 combines with J gene TRBJ1-3, with D possibly being TRBD1 (5 bases). Between the trimmed V and J ends, which lost 0 bases and 4 bases, there was a span of 13 bases. Germline V gene lookup returns CDR1 MNHEY and CDR2 SVGAGI. This CDR3 is 16 amino acids long. The CDR3 protein is CASSYSGPKVGNTIYF. CDR3 DNA sequence: TGTGCCAGCAGTTACTCGGGGCCCAAGGTCGGAAACACCATATATTTT.

V gene TRBV12-1 combines with J gene TRBJ2-1; TRBD2, as called in the table, went unchecked against the DNA. TRBV12-1 corresponds to a pseudogene. CDR3 length: 16 amino acids. CDR3 bases: TGTGCCAGCAGCTCGGGACTAGCAATATTCCACAATGAGCAGTTCTTC. Translating gives CASSSGLAIFHNEQFF.

This chain joins TRBV19 and TRBJ1-5; 8 nucleotides align to TRBD1. This CDR3 is 14 amino acids long. CDR1 is LNHDA and CDR2 is SQIVND in the germline V gene (reference sequence). The trim removed 3 bases at V and 7 bases at J, leaving 5 bases unmatched. CDR3 DNA sequence: TGTGCCAGTAGTATCGGACAGGGTGGACAGCCCCAGCATTTT. This encodes CASSIGQGGQPQHF.

The CDR3 nucleotides read TGTGCCAGCAGTCAGCACTATGAGGGAAACACCATATATTTT. Its translation: CASSQHYEGNTIYF. V usage is TRBV6-1 and J usage is TRBJ1-3; D is unresolved. The CDR3 has 14 residues. The ends were cut back, 5 bases at V and 4 bases at J, with 12 bases in the middle. Germline V CDR1 and CDR2: MNHNS, SASEGT.

This clone turned up a few times. The rearrangement links TRBV7-3 to TRBJ1-1, with 10 bases aligning to TRBD1. Germline assignment: CDR1 SGHTA and CDR2 FQGTGA. Losses at the gene ends were 4 bases for V and 5 bases for J; bases not matched to a gene: 4. The CDR3 is 14 amino acids. CDR3 in DNA: TGTGCCAGCAGCTGGACAGGGGGGCTAACTGAAGCTTTCTTT. Translation gives CASSWTGGLTEAFF.

The rearrangement joins TRBV9 to TRBJ1-1; weak D call: TRBD1 (5 bases). V dropped 0 bases and J dropped 6 bases, with 6 bases sitting between them. Germline-derived CDR1 and CDR2 are SGDLS and YYNGEE. The CDR3 runs to 12 residues. The CDR3 reads CASSVGGAEAFF. In DNA, the CDR3 is TGTGCCAGCAGCGTAGGGGGGGCTGAAGCTTTCTTT.

This sequence joins TRBV6-6 and TRBJ2-7, with TRBD1 identical over 8 bases. CDR3 length: 15 amino acids. CDR1 and CDR2 from the germline V gene are MNHNY and SVGAGI (reference sequence). The trim removed 2 bases at V and 4 bases at J, leaving 7 bases unmatched. The CDR3 loop reads CASSYGGQGAYEQYF. The CDR3 nucleotides read TGTGCCAGCAGTTACGGCGGGCAGGGGGCGTACGAGCAGTACTTC.

This sequence joins TRBV4-1 and TRBJ2-1; TRBD2 matches at 8 bases. The CDR3 contains 16 residues. Germline V CDR1 and CDR2: MGHRA, YSYEKL. V lost 1 base and J lost 8; bases outside the gene matches: 10. The CDR3 sequence: CASSQAGGRSRDEQFF. DNA of the CDR3: TGCGCCAGCAGCCAAGCTGGCGGGAGGTCAAGGGATGAGCAGTTCTTC.

This clone was picked up a small number of times. The rearrangement links TRBV4-2 to TRBJ1-5; a weak D match, TRBD1 (6 bases). Germline lookup yields CDR1 LGHNA and CDR2 YNFKEQ. The V and J ends lost 1 base and 1 base respectively, with 11 bases between them. The CDR3 loop spans 16 amino acids. The DNA for the CDR3 is TGTGCCAGCAGCCAAGGAGGGGGGGAGAGCAATCAGCCCCAGCATTTT. It encodes CASSQGGGESNQPQHF.

This sequence joins TRBV5-1 and TRBJ1-3; 8 bases are shared with TRBD1. The V gene end was trimmed by 3 bases and the J gene end by 5 bases; junction bases not matched to a gene: 4. Germline V gene lookup returns CDR1 SGHRS and CDR2 YFSETQ. The CDR3 consists of 14 residues. The CDR3 reads CASSSDRARNTIYF. Written as DNA, the CDR3 is TGCGCCAGCAGCTCGGACAGGGCTCGAAACACCATATATTTT. The full variable domain, in which reference TRBV5-1 and TRBJ1-3 provide the parts outside the CDR3, is KAGVTQTPRYLIKTRGQQVTLSCSPISGHRSVSWYQQTPGQGLQFLFEYFSETQRNKGNFPGRFSGRQFSNSRSEMNVSTLELGDSALYLCASSSDRARNTIYFGEGSWLTVV.

The chain is built from TRBV19 and TRBJ1-4, with 9 bases that match TRBD1. CDR3 length: 15 residues. Germline V lookup: CDR1 LNHDA, CDR2 SQIVND (reference sequence). V was pared by 5 bases and J by 1 base, with 2 bases of the junction left unmatched. As DNA, the CDR3 is TGTGCCAGTAGTCGGGACAGGGAAACTAATGAAAAACTGTTTTTT. Translated, it gives CASSRDRETNEKLFF.

The chain couples TRBV27 to TRBJ2-1; 12 nucleotides align to TRBD2. This CDR3 is 15 amino acids long. CDR1 MNHEY and CDR2 SMNVEV come from the germline V gene (reference sequence). The trim removed 0 bases at V and 10 bases at J, leaving 4 bases unmatched. CDR3 coding DNA: TGTGCCAGCAGTTTATCTCGACTAGCGGGAGCCGAGCAGTTCTTC. It translates to CASSLSRLAGAEQFF.

This clone was detected once. The CDR3: CASSPRTGETEAFF. DNA for the CDR3: TGTGCCAGCAGCCCCAGGACAGGGGAGACTGAAGCTTTCTTT. The chain joins TRBV7-9 to TRBJ1-1, with 9 bases lining up with TRBD1. CDR3 length equals 14 residues. Per the germline V gene, CDR1 is SEHNR and CDR2 is FQNEAQ (reference sequence). V was clipped by 5 bases and J by 5 bases; unmatched bases: 6. Together with reference TRBV7-9 and TRBJ1-1, the CDR3 gives the full variable domain: DTGVSQNPRHKITKRGQNVTFRCDPISEHNRLYWYRQTLGQGPEFLTYFQNEAQLEKSRLLSDRFSAERPKGSFSTLEIQRTEQGDSAMYLCASSPRTGETEAFFGQGTRLTVV.

The chain combines TRBV28 with TRBJ2-5; 9 bases align to TRBD1. Germline assignment: CDR1 MDHEN and CDR2 SYDVKM. The V segment lost 6 bases and the J segment 5 bases; nucleotides outside the gene matches: 7. There are 14 residues in the CDR3. CDR3 sequence (DNA): TGTGCCAGCAGGTCGACAGGGGGAGGGGAGACCCAGTACTTC. The encoded protein is CASRSTGGGETQYF.

This clone was seen a handful of times. The chain recombines TRBV4-3 with TRBJ2-5, with 8 bases aligning to TRBD1. CDR3 size: 15 residues. After removal of 0 bases from V and 5 bases from J, the junction contained 5 bases not matched to a gene. CDR1 is LGHNA, CDR2 YSLEER, per germline. CDR3 bases: TGCGCCAGCAGCCAAGATCTGCGGACAGGGGAGACCCAGTACTTC. Amino acids: CASSQDLRTGETQYF.

The V call is TRBV18, the J call TRBJ1-1; D uncertain. V lost 1 base and J lost 6, with 6 bases in between. This CDR3 is 12 amino acids long. CDR1 and CDR2 from the germline V gene are KGHSH and LQKENI. CDR3 loop: CASSPQLAEAFF. Written as DNA, the CDR3 is TGTGCCAGCTCACCACAGCTTGCTGAAGCTTTCTTT.

The chain carries TRBV5-4 and TRBJ2-7; 11 bases are shared with TRBD2. The length of the CDR3 is 14 residues. Germline assignment: CDR1 SGHNT and CDR2 YYREEE (reference sequence). With V trimmed by 4 bases and J by 4 bases, 4 bases remained unmatched. The CDR3 spells CASSPGTSGYEQYF. In nucleotides, the CDR3 is TGTGCCAGCAGCCCCGGGACTAGCGGATACGAGCAGTACTTC.

The chain has TRBV9 and TRBJ2-7; 10 bases agree with TRBD2. CDR1 SGDLS and CDR2 YYNGEE come from the germline V gene. V was clipped by 3 bases and J by 0 bases; unmatched bases: 0. The CDR3 totals 14 residues. CDR3: CASSGTSGSYEQYF. CDR3 bases: TGTGCCAGCAGCGGGACTAGCGGCTCCTACGAGCAGTACTTC.

V usage is TRBV4-2 and J usage is TRBJ1-2, with TRBD1 matching 7 bases. J was trimmed by 4 bases and V by 3 bases; bases with no gene match: 14. This CDR3 spans 17 amino acids. Germline-derived CDR1 and CDR2 are LGHNA and YNFKEQ. DNA for the CDR3: TGTGCCAGCAGCCAGGATCCGGGACAGTTAACGAGCTATGGCTACACCTTC. Translated, it gives CASSQDPGQLTSYGYTF.

The chain uses TRBV5-6 and TRBJ2-7; 10 nucleotides line up with TRBD1. The CDR3 is made up of 14 amino acids. The V and J ends lost 7 bases and 4 bases, in that order; junction bases with no gene match: 8. The germline gives CDR1 SGHDT, CDR2 YYEEEE. The CDR3 is CASAPGQGFYEQYF. In nucleotides, the CDR3 is TGTGCCAGCGCGCCGGGACAGGGGTTTTACGAGCAGTACTTC.

The CDR3 region is CASSKVGRGIAKNIQYF. The CDR3 DNA reads as TGTGCCAGCAGCAAAGTTGGCCGGGGTATAGCCAAAAACATTCAGTACTTC. V gene TRBV7-9 combines with J gene TRBJ2-4; the D gene is possibly TRBD2 (5 bases). Trimming shortened V by 5 bases and J by 0 bases, and 17 bases separated the two germline ends. CDR3 length: 17 residues. Germline CDR1 is SEHNR and CDR2 is FQNEAQ (reference sequence).

This clone was seen a few times. This chain links TRBV7-8 with TRBJ2-5; D might be TRBD2 (6 bases). In germline, CDR1 is SGHVS, CDR2 FQNEAQ. Trimming removed 0 bases from V and 9 bases from J, with 14 bases in between. The length of the CDR3 is 14 residues. DNA of the CDR3: TGTGCCAGCAGCTTAGCCGCGGGGCCCCGGGCCCAGTACTTC. Amino acid sequence: CASSLAAGPRAQYF.

The chain links TRBV5-1 to TRBJ2-7; TRBD1 might be the D (6 bases). This CDR3 has 18 residues. V was shortened by 4 bases and J by 2 bases, with 25 bases between the two germline ends. Germline assignment: CDR1 SGHRS and CDR2 YFSETQ. The CDR3 DNA reads as TGCGCCAGCAGCGCAACCTCCCTTATGTCAGGGGACCCCTACGAGCAGTACTTC. Its translation: CASSATSLMSGDPYEQYF.

J is TRBJ2-1 and V is TRBV19, with 9 bases fitting TRBD2. Germline V CDR1 and CDR2: LNHDA, SQIVND (reference sequence). The length of the CDR3 is 15 residues. V trimming: 5 bases; J trimming: 0 bases; junction bases outside the gene matches: 2. CDR3 bases: TGTGCCAGTAGTCGAGCGGGAGGCTCCTACAATGAGCAGTTCTTC. Translation gives CASSRAGGSYNEQFF.

V gene TRBV15 combines with J gene TRBJ2-1; TRBD2 aligns across 9 bases. Germline V gene sequence: CDR1 LNHNV, CDR2 YYDKDF (reference sequence). This CDR3 contains 16 residues. V lost 1 base and J lost 10; bases outside the gene matches: 11. The CDR3 bases are TGTGCCACCAGCAGAGGGCGCGGGCTAGCGGGATTCGAGCAGTTCTTC. Its translation is CATSRGRGLAGFEQFF.

The CDR3 DNA follows: TGCGCCAGCAGCGACCACAGACAGGGGACCGGGGAGCTGTTTTTT. It yields the protein CASSDHRQGTGELFF. V gene TRBV5-1 combines with J gene TRBJ2-2, with 8 bases that match TRBD1. CDR1 and CDR2 from the germline V gene are SGHRS and YFSETQ. The length of the CDR3 is 15 residues. V gave up 4 bases and J gave up 5 bases; unmatched junction bases: 7. The complete variable domain, with remaining parts taken from reference TRBV5-1 and TRBJ2-2, reads KAGVTQTPRYLIKTRGQQVTLSCSPISGHRSVSWYQQTPGQGLQFLFEYFSETQRNKGNFPGRFSGRQFSNSRSEMNVSTLELGDSALYLCASSDHRQGTGELFFGEGSRLTVL.

This clone occurred a few times. The rearrangement uses TRBV4-3 and TRBJ1-3, with a tentative D call TRBD1 (6 bases). Germline assignment: CDR1 LGHNA and CDR2 YSLEER. The CDR3 covers 14 residues. V shed 0 bases and J shed 4 bases, with 7 bases lying between them. Here the CDR3 reads CASSQDRGGNTIYF. The CDR3 nucleotides are TGCGCCAGCAGCCAAGACAGGGGAGGAAACACCATATATTTT.

In regard to this clone: At one boundary the junction diverges from the germline segment, which might be a read error. The identical CDR3 is also encoded by other nucleotide sequences in the sample. This chain links TRBV9 with TRBJ2-7, with 10 bases that match TRBD2. This CDR3 spans 17 amino acids. Germline CDR1 is SGDLS and CDR2 is YYNGEE. This CDR3 reads CASSVVAGGSISYEQYF. The CDR3 nucleotides read TGTGCCAGCAGTGTAGTAGCGGGAGGTAGTATTTCCTACGAGCAGTACTTC.